This T cell receptor beta chain derives from a study of shared clonotypes between healthy human individuals. Study observations and caveats: The small donor group covered limited genetic and exposure diversity.

Comment on this clone: Its target is unknown.

CD8 cells regarded as naive lacked CD45RO, were positively chosen for CCR7, and omitted terminally differentiated effector memory CD45RA+ cells. The CDR3 is made up of 14 amino acids. Germline CDR1 SGHDT, CDR2 YYEEEE. The ends were cut back, 1 base at V and 3 bases at J, with 10 bases in the middle. For sorted subsets, 150 to 200 ng DNA per replicate equaled 30,000 or so T cell genomes. The table came from immunoSEQ multiplex PCR; TCRdb's copy has only in-frame clones and leaves some out. Of around 2.1 million clones detected, approximately 94% appear once; the ten largest clones hold approximately 1.7%.

The receptor was isolated from a man aged 18 to 30 in good health. Some clones in this sample may be carry-over from other donors' samples. This chain joins TRBV5-6 and TRBJ1-1; D unclear. The sequencing input was naive CD8+ T cells from PBMCs. The CDR3 protein is CASSLKREYTEAFF. CDR3 DNA: TGTGCCAGCAGCTTGAAAAGGGAATACACTGAAGCTTTCTTT.